This T cell receptor (beta chain) stems from a study of cytomegalovirus exposure and HLA in healthy donors (dated by TCRdb to about 2017). For the wider study: An earlier analysis of about 530 of the donors reported approximately 300 Gb of sequence data and around 120 million unique TCR beta sequences obtained from some 200 million T cells. A later genetic analysis used genome-wide SNP genotypes for about 55% of the 666 donors, treating that subset as a discovery cohort. To decide whether each TCR beta V gene segment behaved as functional or pseudogenic, an earlier analysis of some 600 of the donors relied on high-throughput TCR beta sequencing. The genetic ancestry cluster associated with self-reported Caucasian donors included about four fifths of the 300 to 450 genotyped donors. Every discovery cohort repertoire had been produced on one sequencing platform. In the later analysis, no new phenotypic data were used to find candidate immune exposures; instead, reliance was placed on TCR beta sequences and their occurrence across donors. Alongside the repertoire data, information on donor age, sex, ethnicity and CMV serostatus was compiled. A later analysis re-analyzed previously published TCR beta repertoires from several hundred donors and added high-resolution HLA genotyping to study TCR occurrence patterns. High-throughput TCR immunosequencing, statistical association of individual TCRs with disease status, and machine learning were combined to predict cytomegalovirus infection status. An early release covering 550 to 700 HLA-typed donors comprised roughly 300 gigabases of sequencing data and some 79 million unique TCR sequences. The T cell repertoires of 666 subjects were profiled by immunosequencing and related to cytomegalovirus serostatus. HLA typing included class I and class II loci at four-digit resolution. Because of strong linkage in the cohort, roughly five DR-DQ haplotypes were treated as single units for association and clustering. Among roughly 400 genotyped donors of the cohort, an average of around 250,000 unique TCR beta nucleotide sequences was sequenced per donor, of which 15% to 20% were non-productive. The study aimed to test whether cataloging public T cell receptors could reveal signatures of past pathogen exposure. Besides the first cohort of 500 to 700 subjects, a separate validation cohort made up of roughly 120 different subjects was used. Typing coverage differed by locus: A, B, C, DRB1 and DQB1 were typed in roughly 620-630 donors, DQA1 in about 510, DPA1 in roughly 590, and DPB1 in 472.

The cohort was made up of 500 to 800 healthy bone marrow donors. At the time of sampling, all cohort members were nominally healthy, though unrecorded immune exposures were likely present. The donor tested CMV seronegative and was one of the 352 seronegative cohort members. Every donor gave a peripheral blood sample, and the peripheral blood mononuclear cells from that sample were used for TCR beta sequencing. The Qiagen DNeasy Blood Extraction Kit was used to extract genomic DNA from the blood cell samples. Spanning cysteine to phenylalanine, the CDR3 consists of 16 amino acids. Only the CDR3 region is kept as DNA, spanning 48 bases read in frame from base 1. The germline V gene supplies CDR1 SNHLY and CDR2 FYNNEI. V and J are trimmed by 3 bases and 4 bases, and the gene matches miss 9 bases of the junction. Findings and caveats that apply to the study as a whole: In an earlier analysis of about 550 of the donors, most TCR beta V segments were observed in productive rearrangements about 87% or about 30% of the time, broadly matching IMGT annotations. A further reported finding was that TCR beta sequences accurately predicted the HLA-A and HLA-B alleles for most subjects in the first cohort. Most CMV-associated TCR beta chains appeared to be HLA-restricted in a later analysis, and the HLA associations seemed to be driven largely by CMV exposure. In a later genetic analysis, fewer N-insertions in productive TCRs were reported among donors in an Asian-associated ancestry cluster than the roughly 700-donor mean. The earlier analysis of almost 600 of the donors excluded some 15 rarely observed V segments, including chromosome 9 orphons, because counts were too low. Across donors, most TCR sequences were observed very rarely, whereas some public TCRs were present in many individuals. In this cohort, only TCR beta chains were sequenced, and detectable features were limited by the absence of alpha or paired-chain data. A cluster of highly shared sequence variants was judged likely to be a technical artifact of the sequencing pipeline. At a false discovery rate of 0.05, a later analysis linked about 17,000 TCR beta sequences to specific HLA alleles. In a later analysis, HLA-associated TCR beta chains were found to be more clonally expanded and to have lower generation probabilities than equally common non-associated chains. The authors suggested that the approach could potentially be extended to other disease states and immunological phenotypes. Because some donors lacked HLA typing at each locus, the association tests relied only on the typed subset. Sequencing depth was assumed to be roughly uniform across donors in the presence/absence analyses, though that assumption may not hold. Some IMGT-functional V segments, including TRBV6-2 and TRBV6-3, could not be distinguished by the 87-base-pair reads and were therefore excluded. Several of the top co-occurrence clusters appeared to be linked to parvovirus B19, influenza, CMV and Epstein-Barr virus, according to a later analysis. In the study, roughly 160 TCR beta chains were listed as associated with cytomegalovirus. For the cohort, immune exposure information was limited to CMV serostatus. In vitro tests confirmed that a few of the cytomegalovirus-associated TCR beta chains recognize cytomegalovirus antigens. A later genetic analysis associated a missense DCLRE1C variant with V-gene and J-gene trimming of TCR beta chains, and an independent cohort replicated the association. Strong co-occurrence of HLA alleles, especially DR and DQ, made assigning TCR associations to individual alleles difficult. According to a later analysis, TCR association rates differed among HLA loci, with DRB1 alleles showing the most associated TCRs and HLA-C alleles showing the fewest. Cytomegalovirus status was reported to be diagnosed by the classifier with high specificity and sensitivity in both the original and validation cohorts. Linkage disequilibrium might explain the correlated functional status among segregating V segments, but an unknown experimental factor could not be excluded.

To prepare the library, the immunoSEQ multiplex PCR assay was applied. For the multiplex PCR, a mixture combining 60 forward primers for TCR Vbeta segments and 13 reverse primers for TCR Jbeta segments was used. The CDR3 region of rearranged TCR beta genes was amplified from genomic DNA with a multiplex PCR assay. The amplified TCR beta libraries were sequenced on the Illumina HiSeq System as 87-base-pair reads. On the authors' methods: Across the 500 to 750 repertoires, a later analysis counted tens of millions of unique TCR beta chains, approximately 12 million of which were shared by at least two donors. To remove PCR and sequencing errors, raw reads were error-corrected and collapsed into unique sequences using a nearest-neighbor algorithm that merged closely related sequences. V, D and J gene segments were assigned by aligning CDR3 sequences to IMGT reference sequences. Each retained sequence needed at least a six-nucleotide match to both a V gene segment and a J gene segment. A rearrangement counted as productive if the CDR3 had no stop codons and remained in frame with V and J, and every other rearrangement counted as non-productive. CDR3 was defined by IMGT convention, running from the second conserved V-encoded cysteine to the conserved J-encoded phenylalanine. In an earlier analysis of more than 550 of the donors, sequences lacking an unambiguous match to a single V gene segment were excluded. An earlier analysis of fewer than 750 of the donors called V segments functional above 56.7% productive rearrangements and segregating when the between-donor standard deviation exceeded 5%. To diagnose cytomegalovirus status from the catalog of TCR beta chain sequences, a statistical classification framework was built. In a later analysis, TCR nucleotide sequences were compared against IMGT/GENE-DB human TR gene sequences so that V and J genes could be assigned. The TCRdist pipeline was used in a later analysis to assign CDR3 sequences and most-parsimonious VDJ recombination scenarios. In a later analysis, every TCR beta chain was defined by the combination of its CDR3 amino acid sequence and its V-gene family, and reads without a unique V-gene family were dropped. To address suspected cross-contamination and a sequencing artifact, a later analysis removed a few hundred highly shared, low-generation-probability nucleotide sequences. A later analysis calculated a clonal expansion index for each public chain from normalized within-repertoire ranks of inferred template counts. In a later analysis, generation probabilities were computed using a VDJ recombination model fitted to out-of-frame rearrangements, and the results were checked against IGoR. In a later analysis, hypergeometric tests were used to score TCR-TCR, TCR-HLA and TCR-CMV co-occurrence, with a repertoire-size bias correction applied to TCR pairs. To estimate false discovery rates, a later analysis permuted the HLA or CMV assignments 20 times. A later analysis grouped co-occurring TCRs with DBSCAN, adding TCRdist sequence similarity when clustering within HLA-allele-positive subsets. Repertoires with fewer than 30,000 or more than 120,000 public chains were left out of co-occurrence clustering, as were four to six repertoires with anomalous nucleotide sharing. TCRdb provides this immuneACCESS table in a form limited to in-frame rearrangements. Some clones are lacking; in checked studies, under half of them reflect an unresolved V gene, and why the rest are absent is not known. The DNA gave D and trimming, while V, J and clone size come from that table. The sample table on file contains approximately 150,000 clones. Approximately 0.88% of the sample is taken by the ten largest.

To note about this clone: It has no known antigen specificity.

The V and J segments used are TRBV2 and TRBJ1-2, with TRBD1 identical over 9 junction bases. Sequencing was performed on PBMCs. The receptor comes from a male donor in good health and CMV-seronegative. For the CDR3, the sequence is CASSESVTGGAYGYTF. The DNA sequence reads TGTGCCAGCAGTGAGTCTGTCACAGGGGGCGCCTATGGCTACACCTTC.